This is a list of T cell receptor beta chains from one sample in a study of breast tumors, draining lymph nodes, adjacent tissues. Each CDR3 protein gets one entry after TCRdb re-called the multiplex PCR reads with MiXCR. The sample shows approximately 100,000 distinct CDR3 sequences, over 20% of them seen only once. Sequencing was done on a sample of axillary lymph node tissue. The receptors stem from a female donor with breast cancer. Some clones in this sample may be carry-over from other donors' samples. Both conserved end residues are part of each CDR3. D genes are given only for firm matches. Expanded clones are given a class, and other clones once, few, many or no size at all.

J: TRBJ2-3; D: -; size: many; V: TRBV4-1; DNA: TGCGCCAGCAGCCAAGGAGGTCTAGACACAGATACGCAGTATTTT; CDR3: CASSQGGLDTDTQYF
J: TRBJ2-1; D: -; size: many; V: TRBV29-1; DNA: TGCAGCGTTAAATGGGGTTACAATGAGCAGTTCTTC; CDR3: CSVKWGYNEQFF
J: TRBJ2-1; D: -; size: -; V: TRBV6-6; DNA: TGTGCCAGCAGTAGCGGGACAGCTAACTACAATGAGCAGTTCTTC; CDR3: CASSSGTANYNEQFF
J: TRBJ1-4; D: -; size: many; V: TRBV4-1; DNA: TGCGCCAGCAGCCTTCGGTCAGATGCAACTAATGAAAAACTGTTTTTT; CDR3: CASSLRSDATNEKLFF
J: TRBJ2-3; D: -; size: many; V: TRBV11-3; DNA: TGTGCCAGCAGCTTAGAGGGAGGTAGCACAGATACGCAGTATTTT; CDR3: CASSLEGGSTDTQYF
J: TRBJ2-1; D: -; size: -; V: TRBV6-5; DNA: TGTGCCAGCAGCCAGGACACGTACAATGAGCAGTTCTTC; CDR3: CASSQDTYNEQFF
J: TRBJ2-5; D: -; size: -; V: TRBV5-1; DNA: TGCGCCAGCGGCTTGGGGGACCAAGAGACCCAGTACTTC; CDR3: CASGLGDQETQYF
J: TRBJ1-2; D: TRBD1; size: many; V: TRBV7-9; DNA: TGTGCCAGCAGCCTACAGGGGAAGGTTAACTATGGCTACACCTTC; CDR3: CASSLQGKVNYGYTF
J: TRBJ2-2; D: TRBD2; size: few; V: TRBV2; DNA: TGTGCCAGCAGTGAAAAGCGGGGGGTGGCCGGGGAGCTGCTTTTT; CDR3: CASSEKRGVAGELLF
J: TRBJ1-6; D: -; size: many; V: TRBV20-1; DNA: TGCAGTGCTTCTCCCTACTATAATTCACCCCTCCACTTT; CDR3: CSASPYYNSPLHF
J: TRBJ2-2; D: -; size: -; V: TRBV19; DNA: TGTGCCAGTAGTATATCAGGGTCCGGGGGGCTGTTTTTT; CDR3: CASSISGSGGLFF
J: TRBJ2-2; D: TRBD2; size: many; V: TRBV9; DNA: TGTGCCAGCAGCGTGGGTGGACTAGGCTCGACCGGGGAGCTGTTTTTT; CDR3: CASSVGGLGSTGELFF
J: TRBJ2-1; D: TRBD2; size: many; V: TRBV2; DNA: TGTGCCAGCCTCACTAGCGGGAGGGCCTATGAGCAGTTCTTC; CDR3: CASLTSGRAYEQFF
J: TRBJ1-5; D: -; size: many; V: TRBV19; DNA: TGTGCCAGTAGTATGCGGTCGGGCAGGGGTAAAGATCAGCCCCAGCATTTT; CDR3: CASSMRSGRGKDQPQHF
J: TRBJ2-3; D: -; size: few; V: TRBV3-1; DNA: TGTGCCAGCAGCCAAGTTGCAGATACGCAGTATTTT; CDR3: CASSQVADTQYF
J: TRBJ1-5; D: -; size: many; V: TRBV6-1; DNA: TGTGCCAGCCACCGGACGGCAAATCAGCCCCAGCATTTT; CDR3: CASHRTANQPQHF
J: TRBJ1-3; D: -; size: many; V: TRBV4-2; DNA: TGTGCCAGCAGCCAAGATTGGACGTCTACTGGAAACACCATATATTTT; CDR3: CASSQDWTSTGNTIYF
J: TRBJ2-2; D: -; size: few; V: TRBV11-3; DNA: TGTGCCAGCAGCGCCGGGACCCGGGGGACCGGGGAGCTGTTTTTT; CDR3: CASSAGTRGTGELFF
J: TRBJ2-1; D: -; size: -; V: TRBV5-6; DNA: TGTGCCAGCAGCGCCCGGGACGCCGCCTACAATGAGCAGTTCTTC; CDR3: CASSARDAAYNEQFF
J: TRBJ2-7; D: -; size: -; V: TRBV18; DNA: TGTGCCGGCTCACCGCGGGATTTGGAGCAGTACTTC; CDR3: CAGSPRDLEQYF
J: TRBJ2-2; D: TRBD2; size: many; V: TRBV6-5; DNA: TGTGCCAGCAGTTACTCCCCTAGCGGGGTACCCACCGGGGAGCTGTTTTTT; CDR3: CASSYSPSGVPTGELFF
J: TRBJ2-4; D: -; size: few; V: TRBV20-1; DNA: TGCAGTGCTTTCCGGACTGTATCCCCAAACATTCAGTACTTC; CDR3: CSAFRTVSPNIQYF
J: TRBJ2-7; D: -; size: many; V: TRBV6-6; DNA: TGTGCCAGCGGGGGCAGTTCCTACGAGCAGTACTTC; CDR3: CASGGSSYEQYF
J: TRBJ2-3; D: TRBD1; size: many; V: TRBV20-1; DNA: TGCAGTGCTAGAGAAATCGGGACAGTGGTCACAGATACGCAGTATTTT; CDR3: CSAREIGTVVTDTQYF
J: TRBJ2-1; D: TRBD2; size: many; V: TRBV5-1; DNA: TGCGCCAGCAGCTTTGGGACTAGATCTTACAATGAGCAGTTCTTC; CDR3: CASSFGTRSYNEQFF
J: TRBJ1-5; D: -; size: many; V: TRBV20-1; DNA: TGCAGTGCTAGAAGAGGGACAAGACGTGGGCAGCCCCAGCATTTT; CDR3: CSARRGTRRGQPQHF
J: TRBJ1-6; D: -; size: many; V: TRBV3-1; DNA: TGTGCCAGCAGCCGACTGCGGTATTCACCCCTCCACTTT; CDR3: CASSRLRYSPLHF
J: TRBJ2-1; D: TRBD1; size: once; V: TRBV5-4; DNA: TGTGCCAGCAGCCCGAAGGACAGGGCCGCCTACAATGAGCAGTTCTTC; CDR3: CASSPKDRAAYNEQFF
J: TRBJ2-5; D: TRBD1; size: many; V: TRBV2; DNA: TGTGCCACCCTAGTCCGGGACAGGGCAGAGACCCAGTACTTC; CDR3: CATLVRDRAETQYF
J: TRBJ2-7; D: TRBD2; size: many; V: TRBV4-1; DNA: TGCGCCAGCAGCCAAGATTGGACTAGCGGCCCTAGGGGGGAGCAGTACTTC; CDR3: CASSQDWTSGPRGEQYF
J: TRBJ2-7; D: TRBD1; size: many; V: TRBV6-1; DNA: TGTGCCAGCAAAGGTGACAGGGGGCCTCTGTGGACGGGGCAGTACTTC; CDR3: CASKGDRGPLWTGQYF
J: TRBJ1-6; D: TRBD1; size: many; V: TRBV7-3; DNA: TGTGCCAGCAGCCGGGGACAGGCAAATTCACCCCTCCACTTT; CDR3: CASSRGQANSPLHF
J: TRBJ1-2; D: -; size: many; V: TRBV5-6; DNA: TGTGCCAGCAGCCCCGGACAGCCGTCTAACTATGGCTACACCTTC; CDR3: CASSPGQPSNYGYTF
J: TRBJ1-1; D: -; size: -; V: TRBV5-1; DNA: TGCGCCAAAATTTTGGACACTGAAGCTTTCTTT; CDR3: CAKILDTEAFF
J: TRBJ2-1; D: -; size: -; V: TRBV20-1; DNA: TGCAGTGCTTCCTTATCACCGACTAATTACAATGAGCAGTTCTTC; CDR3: CSASLSPTNYNEQFF
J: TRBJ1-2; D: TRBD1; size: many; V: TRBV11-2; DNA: TGTGCCAGCGGGGTTGAAGGGACAGGGGTTGGCTACACCTTC; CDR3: CASGVEGTGVGYTF
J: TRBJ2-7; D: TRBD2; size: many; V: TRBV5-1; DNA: TGCGCCAGCAGCTTGTGGGTAGCGGGAGACGACGAGCAGTACTTC; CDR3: CASSLWVAGDDEQYF
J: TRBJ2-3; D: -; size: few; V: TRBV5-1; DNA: TGCGCCAGCAGCTCGGGAAGACCCAGTAGCACAGATACGCAGTATTTT; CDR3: CASSSGRPSSTDTQYF
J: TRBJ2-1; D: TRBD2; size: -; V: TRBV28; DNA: TGTGCCAGCGGTGAGACTAGCAGATACAATGAGCAGTTCTTC; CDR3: CASGETSRYNEQFF